Shown below are 5 T cell receptor beta chains from a single sample sequenced in a study of T cell responses to AZD1222 COVID-19 vaccine. Data came from immunoSEQ multiplex PCR; TCRdb stores just in-frame clones and leaves some out. This table holds some 96,000 clones, 88% found once. The sample was peripheral blood, taken on day 0 of AZD1222 vaccination. Receptors originate from an adult in good health.

J is TRBJ2-5 and V is TRBV28, with TRBD2 matching over 12 bases. The J segment lost 0 bases and the V segment lost 6 bases, leaving 8 bases of the junction unmatched. CDR1 is MDHEN, CDR2 SYDVKM, per germline. The CDR3 is made up of 17 amino acids. CDR3 in DNA: TGTGCCAGCAGACCATCGGGACTAGCGGGTTACCAAGAGACCCAGTACTTC. Its translation: CASRPSGLAGYQETQYF.

This rearrangement joins TRBV13 to TRBJ1-1; 7 bases match TRBD1. The CDR3 covers 15 residues. Losses at the gene ends were 4 bases for V and 0 bases for J; bases not matched to a gene: 5. Germline CDR1 PRHDT, CDR2 FYEKMQ (reference sequence). In DNA form, the CDR3 reads TGTGCCAGCAGCTCGAGACAGGGCTTGAACACTGAAGCTTTCTTT. Protein product: CASSSRQGLNTEAFF.

The chain combines TRBV11-3 with TRBJ2-1; 11 bases line up with TRBD2. From germline, CDR1 is SGHNT and CDR2 YENEEA. J lost 8 bases, V lost 2 bases, and 8 bases had no gene match. This CDR3 is 16 amino acids long. The CDR3 region is CASSLNSGRVRDEQFF. The CDR3 coding sequence is TGTGCCAGCAGCTTAAATAGCGGGAGGGTACGGGATGAGCAGTTCTTC.

The J gene is TRBJ2-2, the V gene TRBV9; D not certain. The CDR3 loop spans 13 amino acids. The V end was cut by 4 bases, the J end by 2 bases, with 6 bases between. Germline loops: CDR1 SGDLS, CDR2 YYNGEE. DNA for the CDR3: TGTGCCAGCAGCCGGAGCAACACCGGGGAGCTGTTTTTT. This translates into CASSRSNTGELFF.

J is TRBJ2-5 and V is TRBV4-2; D possibly corresponds to TRBD1 (7 bases). There are 16 residues in the CDR3. Germline V gene data show CDR1 as LGHNA and CDR2 as YNFKEQ. Deletions cut 4 bases from V and 2 bases from J, with 17 bases between. The CDR3, as DNA: TGTGCCAGCAGCCTCAAGGGGGGACAGAATCAAGAGACCCAGTACTTC. It codes for CASSLKGGQNQETQYF.